This T cell receptor beta chain stems from a study of cytomegalovirus exposure and HLA in healthy donors. Whole-study findings and limits: Later examination showed HLA-associated TCR beta chains had greater clonal expansion than equally common others. Most TCR sequences were seen very rarely across donors, but some public TCRs occurred in many.

The CDR3 covers 13 residues. Germline V lookup: CDR1 SEHNR, CDR2 FQNEAQ (reference sequence). J was trimmed by 4 bases and V by 3 bases; bases with no gene match: 1. Regarding this clone: Its antigen is still unknown.

A multiplex PCR was run with 60 Vbeta primers and 13 Jbeta primers. The repertoire was sequenced with immunoSEQ multiplex PCR; TCRdb's copy has only in-frame clones and lacks some. The sample records around 85,000 clones, around 80% being singletons. This clonotype originated in a woman between 50 and 59 years old in good health and CMV-seropositive. The chain uses TRBV7-9 and TRBJ2-5, with 8 bases identical to TRBD2. Material for sequencing was PBMCs. The CDR3 DNA reads as TGTGCCAGCAGCTTGGCGGGGGGAGAGACCCAGTACTTC. Translation: CASSLAGGETQYF.